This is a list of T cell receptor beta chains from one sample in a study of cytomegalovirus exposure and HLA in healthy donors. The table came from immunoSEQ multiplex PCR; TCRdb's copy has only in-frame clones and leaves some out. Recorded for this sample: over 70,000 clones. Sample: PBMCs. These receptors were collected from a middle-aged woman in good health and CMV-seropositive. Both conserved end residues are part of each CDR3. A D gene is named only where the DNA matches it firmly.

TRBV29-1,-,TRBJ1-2,CSAGTTGYYGYTF,TGCAGCGCCGGAACTACAGGGTACTATGGCTACACCTTC
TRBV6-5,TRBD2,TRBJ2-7,CASRGLAGALEQYF,TGTGCCAGCAGGGGACTAGCGGGAGCTCTCGAGCAGTACTTC
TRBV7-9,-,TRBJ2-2,CASSLAGEGELFF,TGTGCCAGCAGCTTAGCGGGAGAAGGGGAGCTGTTTTTT
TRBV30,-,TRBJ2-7,CAWSRTDYEQYF,TGTGCCTGGAGTAGGACAGACTACGAGCAGTACTTC
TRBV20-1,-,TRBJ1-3,CSVASGNTIYF,TGCAGTGTGGCTTCTGGAAACACCATATATTTT
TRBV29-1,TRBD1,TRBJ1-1,CSAGQGWGMNTEAFF,TGCAGCGCTGGACAGGGCTGGGGGATGAACACTGAAGCTTTCTTT
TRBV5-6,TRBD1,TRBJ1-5,CASSRQGDNQPQHF,TGTGCCAGCAGCAGACAGGGAGACAATCAGCCCCAGCATTTT
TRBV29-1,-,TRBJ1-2,CSVEAPGGYTF,TGCAGCGTTGAAGCCCCGGGGGGCTACACCTTC
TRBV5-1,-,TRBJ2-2,CASLSTNTGELFF,TGCGCCAGCCTTAGTACGAACACCGGGGAGCTGTTTTTT
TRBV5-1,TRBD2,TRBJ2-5,CASSLASTSGQETQYF,TGCGCCAGCAGCTTGGCATCCACTAGCGGACAAGAGACCCAGTACTTC
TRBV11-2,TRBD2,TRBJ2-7,CASSQTRGGYEQYF,TGTGCCAGCAGCCAAACCCGGGGGGGCTACGAGCAGTACTTC
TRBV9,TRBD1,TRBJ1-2,CASSAPGQGFGYTF,TGTGCCAGCAGCGCGCCGGGACAGGGGTTTGGCTACACCTTC
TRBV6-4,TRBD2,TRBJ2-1,CASSNTSGDGGNEQFF,TGTGCCAGCAGTAATACTAGCGGGGACGGTGGCAATGAGCAGTTCTTC
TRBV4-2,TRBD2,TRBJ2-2,CASSPEPLAGGNTGELFF,TGTGCCAGCAGCCCTGAACCATTGGCGGGAGGGAACACCGGGGAGCTGTTTTTT
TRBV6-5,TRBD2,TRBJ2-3,CASRRLAGGTDTQYF,TGTGCCAGCAGACGCCTAGCGGGAGGCACAGATACGCAGTATTTT
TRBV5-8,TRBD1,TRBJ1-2,CASSLTGENGYTF,TGTGCCAGCAGCTTGACAGGGGAGAATGGCTACACCTTC
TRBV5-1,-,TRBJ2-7,CASSLGFPESSYEQYF,TGCGCCAGCAGCTTGGGATTCCCCGAGAGCTCCTACGAGCAGTACTTC
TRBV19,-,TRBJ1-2,CASSQDRQLYGYTF,TGTGCCAGTAGTCAAGACAGACAGCTCTATGGCTACACCTTC
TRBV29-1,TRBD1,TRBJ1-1,CSVRGGPNTEAFF,TGCAGCGTTAGAGGGGGCCCCAACACTGAAGCTTTCTTT
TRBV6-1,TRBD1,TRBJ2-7,CASSEWRTGDLYEQYF,TGTGCCAGCAGTGAATGGCGGACAGGGGATCTCTACGAGCAGTACTTC
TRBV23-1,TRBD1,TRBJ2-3,CASGPQGAQDTQYF,TGCGCCAGCGGACCACAGGGGGCACAAGATACGCAGTATTTT
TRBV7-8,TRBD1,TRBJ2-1,CASSLIPPPDRGGGFF,TGTGCCAGCAGCTTAATCCCTCCTCCCGACAGGGGTGGGGGGTTCTTC
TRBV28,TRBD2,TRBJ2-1,CASRVLAGGAEQFF,TGTGCCAGCCGGGTACTAGCGGGAGGCGCTGAGCAGTTCTTC
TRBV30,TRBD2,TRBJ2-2,CAWSASGPNTGELFF,TGTGCCTGGAGTGCTAGCGGGCCGAACACCGGGGAGCTGTTTTTT
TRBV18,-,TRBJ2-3,CASSFDFRDIGTDTQYF,TGTGCCAGCTCTTTCGATTTCCGGGACATCGGAACAGATACGCAGTATTTT
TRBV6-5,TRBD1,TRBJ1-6,CASSREGALASPLHF,TGTGCCAGCAGTCGCGAGGGGGCTTTGGCTTCACCCCTCCACTTT
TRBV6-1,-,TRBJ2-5,CASRKVAVGETQYF,TGTGCCAGCAGGAAGGTAGCGGTGGGGGAGACCCAGTACTTC
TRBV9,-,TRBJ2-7,CASSVGGHPYEQYF,TGTGCCAGCAGCGTAGGGGGACACCCCTACGAGCAGTACTTC
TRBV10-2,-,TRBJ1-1,CASSDVLSRGEGASEAFF,TGCGCCAGCAGCGATGTTTTATCTAGGGGGGAGGGCGCGTCTGAAGCTTTCTTT
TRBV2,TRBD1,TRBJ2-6,CASSSGTGGAGANVLTF,TGTGCCAGCAGTTCCGGGACAGGGGGCGCTGGGGCCAACGTCCTGACTTTC
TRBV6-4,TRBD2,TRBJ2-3,CASSDSNGGGADTQYF,TGTGCCAGCAGTGACTCGAACGGCGGGGGGGCAGATACGCAGTATTTT
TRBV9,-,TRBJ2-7,CASSADGNEQYF,TGTGCCAGCAGCGCAGACGGGAACGAGCAGTACTTC
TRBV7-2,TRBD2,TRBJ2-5,CASSAGLQETQYF,TGTGCCAGCAGCGCGGGACTACAAGAGACCCAGTACTTC
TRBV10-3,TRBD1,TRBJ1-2,CAISGGQGHYGYTF,TGTGCCATCTCGGGGGGACAGGGCCACTATGGCTACACCTTC
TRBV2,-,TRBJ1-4,CASSVESEKLFF,TGTGCCAGCAGTGTAGAGAGCGAAAAACTGTTTTTT
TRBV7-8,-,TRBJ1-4,CASSLGLVAGMRVGANEKLFF,TGTGCCAGCAGCTTAGGATTGGTCGCGGGGATGAGAGTAGGAGCTAATGAAAAACTGTTTTTT
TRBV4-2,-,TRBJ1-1,CASSQDPDTEAFF,TGTGCCAGCAGCCAAGATCCCGACACTGAAGCTTTCTTT
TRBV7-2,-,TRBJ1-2,CASLPRGHYGYTF,TGTGCCAGCCTCCCCCGAGGGCACTATGGCTACACCTTC
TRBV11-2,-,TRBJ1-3,CASSLDPGWRSGNTIYF,TGTGCCAGCAGCTTAGACCCCGGTTGGAGGTCAGGAAACACCATATATTTT
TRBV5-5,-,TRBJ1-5,CASSFLGDQPQHF,TGTGCCAGCAGCTTCCTAGGGGATCAGCCCCAGCATTTT
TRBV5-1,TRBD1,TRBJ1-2,CASSLDVGGADGYTF,TGCGCCAGCAGCTTGGATGTAGGGGGCGCGGATGGCTACACCTTC
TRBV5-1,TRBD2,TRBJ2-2,CASSSGLAGRTGELFF,TGCGCCAGCAGCTCGGGACTAGCGGGGAGAACCGGGGAGCTGTTTTTT